This T cell receptor beta chain was captured by sequencing in a study of identical twins. CDR1 SGHRS and CDR2 YFSETQ come from the germline V gene. V dropped 0 bases and J dropped 4; count of bases not matched to a gene: 7. There are 16 residues in the CDR3. In TCRdb, the 5' RACE reads were re-called with MiXCR into one record per CDR3 protein. The sample records fewer than 450,000 distinct CDR3 sequences, around 9.7% being singletons. The chain uses TRBV5-1 and TRBJ2-5; 9 nucleotides match TRBD2. The source is a woman in her forties or fifties in good health. Material for sequencing was naive T cells sorted from blood. The CDR3 DNA reads TGCGCCAGCAGCTTGGTTGCGCGGGGGGGAGGAGAGACCCAGTACTTC. It translates to CASSLVARGGGETQYF.